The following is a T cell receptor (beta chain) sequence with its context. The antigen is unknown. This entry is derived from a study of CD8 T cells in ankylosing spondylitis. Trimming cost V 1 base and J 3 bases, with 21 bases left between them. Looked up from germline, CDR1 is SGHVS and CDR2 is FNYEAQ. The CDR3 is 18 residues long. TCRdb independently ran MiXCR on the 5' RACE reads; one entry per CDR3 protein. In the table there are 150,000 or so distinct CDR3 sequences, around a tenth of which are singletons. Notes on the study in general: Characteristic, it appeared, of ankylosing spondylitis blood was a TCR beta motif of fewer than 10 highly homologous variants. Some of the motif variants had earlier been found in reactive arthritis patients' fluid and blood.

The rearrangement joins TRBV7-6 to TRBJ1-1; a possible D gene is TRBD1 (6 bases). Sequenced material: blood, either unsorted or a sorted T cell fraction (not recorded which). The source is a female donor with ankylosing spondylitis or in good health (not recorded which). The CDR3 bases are TGTGCCAGCAGCTTAGAGTATTCGGCAGGGGCTTTGGACACTGAAGCTTTCTTT. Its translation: CASSLEYSAGALDTEAFF. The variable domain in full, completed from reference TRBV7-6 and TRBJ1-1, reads GAGVSQSPRYKVTKRGQDVALRCDPISGHVSLYWYRQALGQGPEFLTYFNYEAQQDKSGLPNDRFSAERPEGSISTLTIQRTEQRDSAMYRCASSLEYSAGALDTEAFFGQGTRLTVV.